The 32 T cell receptor beta chains reported below all come from one sample, sequenced in a study of T cell responses to AZD1222 COVID-19 vaccine. The table came from immunoSEQ multiplex PCR; TCRdb's copy has only in-frame clones and leaves some out. This sample yields over 150,000 clones, of which just over 90% are seen a single time; around 4.6% belongs to the top ten. This specimen consisted of peripheral blood, obtained on day 0 of MenACWY control vaccination. The receptors here all came from an adult in good health.

This clone was seen once. This rearrangement joins TRBV6-5 to TRBJ2-7; D unclear. CDR1 and CDR2 from the germline V gene are MNHEY and SVGAGI. The CDR3 is 13 amino acids. V was cut by 2 bases and J by 2 bases, with 7 bases left in between. The CDR3 loop reads CASSYRATYEQYF. Here the CDR3 DNA reads TGTGCCAGCAGTTACAGGGCAACCTACGAGCAGTACTTC.

CDR3 region: CASSQDSLWVDSGRAGELFF. CDR3 sequence (DNA): TGCGCCAGCAGCCAAGATTCGCTTTGGGTTGATAGCGGGAGGGCCGGGGAGCTGTTTTTT. The chain carries TRBV4-3 and TRBJ2-2, with 11 bases fitting TRBD2. V dropped 0 bases and J dropped 6; count of bases not matched to a gene: 15. CDR1 is LGHNA, CDR2 YSLEER, per germline. The CDR3 sequence is 20 residues long.

The CDR3 coding sequence is TGCGCCAGCAGCATCTCGGGGCTGACTAATGAAAAACTGTTTTTT. Translated, it gives CASSISGLTNEKLFF. The gene calls are TRBV5-1 and TRBJ1-4; a possible D gene is TRBD1 (5 bases). Trimming took 4 bases from V and 2 from J, leaving 12 bases between them. Germline V gene lookup returns CDR1 SGHRS and CDR2 YFSETQ. This CDR3 has 15 amino acids.

This clone was picked up one time. This chain uses TRBV10-3 with TRBJ1-2; weak D call: TRBD1 (5 bases). The CDR3 length is 14 residues. Looked up from germline, CDR1 is ENHRY and CDR2 is SYGVKD. V was shortened by 3 bases and J by 8 bases, with 16 bases between the two germline ends. This chain's CDR3 is CAISDSGTYLGYTF. The CDR3 region has the DNA TGTGCCATCAGTGACTCCGGGACCTACCTCGGCTACACCTTC.

This clone was counted between two and nine times. The chain is built from TRBV7-2 and TRBJ2-7; TRBD2 matches 9 bases. Losses at the gene ends were 1 base for V and 10 bases for J; bases not matched to a gene: 8. The germline V gene encodes CDR1 SGHTA and CDR2 FQGNSA. The CDR3 contains 14 residues. The CDR3 here is CASSLDSGLALQYF. DNA of the CDR3: TGTGCCAGCAGCTTAGATAGCGGACTAGCGTTACAGTACTTC.

The chain couples TRBV6-2 or TRBV6-3 to TRBJ1-1; the D gene is possibly TRBD1 (5 bases). The CDR3 has 12 residues. The V gene lost 5 bases and the J gene lost 6 bases, with 10 bases spanning the gap. The germline CDR1 and CDR2 sequences are MNHEY and SVGEGT. CDR3 loop: CASSGGWPEAFF. CDR3 coding DNA: TGTGCCAGCAGTGGGGGTTGGCCTGAAGCTTTCTTT.

The chain combines TRBV3-1 (or the pseudogene TRBV3-2) with TRBJ2-3; unclear D gene. Germline CDR1 LGHDT, CDR2 YNNKEL (reference sequence). The V end lost 6 bases, the J end lost 1 base, and 8 bases lay between the germline ends. The CDR3 runs 13 residues. This chain's CDR3 is CASRFRGTDTQYF. CDR3 bases: TGTGCCAGCAGGTTCCGGGGCACAGATACGCAGTATTTT.

The V gene is TRBV28, the J gene TRBJ1-2; perhaps TRBD1 as D (5 bases). Trimming took off 5 bases at V and 6 bases at J, with 16 bases between the two ends. The V gene's germline CDR1 is MDHEN and CDR2 SYDVKM. This CDR3 has 14 residues. This chain's CDR3 is CASSTQGIGNGYTF. CDR3 in DNA: TGTGCCAGCAGTACCCAGGGAATAGGGAATGGCTACACCTTC.

The chain combines TRBV7-2 with TRBJ1-3, with no clear D. The CDR3 loop spans 17 amino acids. V lost 3 bases, J lost 0 bases, and 15 bases lay in between. In germline, CDR1 is SGHTA, CDR2 FQGNSA. The CDR3, as DNA: TGTGCCAGCAGCTTTAGAGGAATAGGGAACTCTGGAAACACCATATATTTT. Encoded protein: CASSFRGIGNSGNTIYF. Full variable domain (rest looked up from reference TRBV7-2 and TRBJ1-3): GAGVSQSPSNKVTEKGKDVELRCDPISGHTALYWYRQSLGQGLEFLIYFQGNSAPDKSGLPSDRFSAERTGGSVSTLTIQRTQQEDSAVYLCASSFRGIGNSGNTIYFGEGSWLTVV.

This rearrangement joins TRBV11-2 to TRBJ2-7, with a weak D call TRBD2 (6 bases). Per the germline V gene, CDR1 is SGHAT and CDR2 is FQNNGV. The CDR3 is made up of 14 amino acids. V lost 1 base and J lost 6, with 13 bases in between. The CDR3 DNA is TGTGCCAGCAGCTTAGTATGGAGGGCCGGCGAGCAGTACTTC. Translation: CASSLVWRAGEQYF.

The V call is TRBV19, the J call TRBJ1-1; the D is unclear. In germline, CDR1 is LNHDA, CDR2 SQIVND (reference sequence). CDR3 size: 12 residues. V was clipped by 7 bases and J by 2 bases, with 8 bases between them. CDR3 sequence reads: CASTNQNTEAFF. CDR3 DNA sequence: TGTGCCAGTACCAATCAAAACACTGAAGCTTTCTTT.

The table lists this clone with a count of one. The CDR3, as DNA: TGTGCCAGCAGTGACGGGGATGCGAACACCGGGGAGCTGTTTTTT. It yields the protein CASSDGDANTGELFF. The rearrangement uses TRBV27 and TRBJ2-2; tentative D call: TRBD2 (5 bases). Looked up from germline, CDR1 is MNHEY and CDR2 is SMNVEV (reference sequence). Trimming removed 5 bases from V and 0 bases from J, with 10 bases in between. The CDR3 covers 15 residues.

The V and J genes are TRBV30 and TRBJ2-7; TRBD2 agrees at 13 bases. Germline-derived CDR1 and CDR2 are GTSNPN and SVGIG (reference sequence). The CDR3 runs to 15 residues. V lost 1 base to trimming and J lost 6 bases; unmatched junction nucleotides: 6. The CDR3 loop is CAWSATSGRAAEQYF. The CDR3 coding sequence is TGTGCCTGGAGTGCAACTAGCGGGAGGGCCGCCGAGCAGTACTTC. Based on the CDR3 plus reference TRBV30 and TRBJ2-7, the full variable domain is SQTIHQWPATLVQPVGSPLSLECTVEGTSNPNLYWYRQAAGRGLQLLFYSVGIGQISSEVPQNLSASRPQDRQFILSSKKLLLSDSGFYLCAWSATSGRAAEQYFGPGTRLTVT.

The chain employs TRBV7-9 and TRBJ1-1; D unresolved. V was pared by 1 base and J by 2 bases, with 20 bases between. The CDR3 sequence is 18 residues long. The V gene's germline CDR1 is SEHNR and CDR2 FQNEAQ (reference sequence). The CDR3 is CASSLVGRQDRDNTEAFF. Written as DNA, the CDR3 is TGTGCCAGCAGCTTAGTCGGCAGGCAGGATCGGGATAACACTGAAGCTTTCTTT.

The chain combines TRBV19 with TRBJ2-1, with D possibly being TRBD2 (7 bases). The V gene's germline CDR1 is LNHDA and CDR2 SQIVND (reference sequence). This CDR3 has 16 amino acids. The V end lost 1 base, the J end lost 10 bases, and 20 bases lay between the germline ends. CDR3 sequence (DNA): TGTGCCAGTAGTATAGGTGGTTGGAGGGGGGGCCAAGAGCAGTTCTTC. It is translated as CASSIGGWRGGQEQFF.

The genes are TRBV7-8 and TRBJ1-1; TRBD1 matches at 8 bases. V lost 4 bases to trimming and J lost 0 bases; unmatched junction nucleotides: 4. The CDR3 has 15 amino acids. Germline V gene lookup returns CDR1 SGHVS and CDR2 FQNEAQ. In DNA, the CDR3 is TGTGCCAGCAGCTCCAGACAGGGGATGAACACTGAAGCTTTCTTT. Translated: CASSSRQGMNTEAFF.

The gene calls are TRBV5-1 and TRBJ2-3; D is uncertain. CDR1 and CDR2 (germline): SGHRS, YFSETQ. V lost 5 bases and J 0 bases, leaving 10 bases between the germline ends. The CDR3 loop spans 14 amino acids. This CDR3 reads CASSPISSTDTQYF. CDR3 DNA: TGCGCCAGCAGTCCGATAAGTAGCACAGATACGCAGTATTTT.

The CDR3 reads CATRGRTEIKSYEQYF. The CDR3 bases are TGTGCCACCAGAGGCCGGACCGAAATAAAGTCCTACGAGCAGTACTTC. The V call is TRBV24-1, the J call TRBJ2-7, with D uncertain. The CDR3 spans 16 residues. Germline V CDR1 and CDR2: KGHDR, SFDVKD. Trimming took 7 bases from V and 1 from J, leaving 19 bases between them.

The chain has TRBV7-8 and TRBJ2-7; D not certain. CDR3 length: 14 amino acids. Germline V gene lookup returns CDR1 SGHVS and CDR2 FQNEAQ. The V end was cut by 0 bases, the J end by 6 bases, with 12 bases between. The CDR3 DNA is TGTGCCAGCAGCTTAGCAGTCTTTGGCAGCGAGCAGTACTTC. Residues: CASSLAVFGSEQYF.

The chain combines TRBV5-1 with TRBJ2-7, with 13 bases identical to TRBD2. J lost 5 bases, V lost 3 bases, and 11 bases had no gene match. The V gene's germline CDR1 is SGHRS and CDR2 YFSETQ. This CDR3 has 17 amino acids. The CDR3 sequence is CASSSGLAGVTRDEQYF. The DNA for the CDR3 is TGCGCCAGCAGCTCTGGACTAGCGGGAGTCACCAGGGACGAGCAGTACTTC.

The V gene is TRBV27, the J gene TRBJ1-5; D remains ambiguous. V was shortened by 7 bases and J by 1 base, with 11 bases between the two germline ends. The CDR3 is 14 amino acids. Germline CDR1 MNHEY, CDR2 SMNVEV (reference sequence). CDR3 DNA: TGTGCCAGCAAGGCCTTCGGAAGCAATCAGCCCCAGCATTTT. This sequence encodes CASKAFGSNQPQHF.

This clone has only one observation. The genes are TRBV7-9 and TRBJ2-3, with D uncertain. CDR3 size: 14 residues. In germline, CDR1 is SEHNR, CDR2 FQNEAQ (reference sequence). Between the trimmed V and J ends, which lost 2 bases and 4 bases, there was a span of 10 bases. CDR3 region: CASSLRTVADTQYF. CDR3 nucleotide sequence: TGTGCCAGCAGCTTAAGAACAGTAGCAGATACGCAGTATTTT.

CDR3 residues: CATGGGANEKLFF. CDR3 in DNA: TGTGCCACCGGAGGGGGAGCTAATGAAAAACTGTTTTTT. The chain links TRBV24-1 to TRBJ1-4; tentative D call: TRBD1 (6 bases). From germline, CDR1 is KGHDR and CDR2 SFDVKD. The CDR3 covers 13 residues. V lost 9 bases to trimming and J lost 3 bases, with 10 bases between them.

The chain uses TRBV25-1 and TRBJ2-1; the match to TRBD1 covers 9 bases. CDR1 is MGHDK and CDR2 is SYGVNS in the germline V gene. Trimming at V came to 1 base and at J to 7 bases, leaving 8 bases not matched to a gene. The CDR3 length is 16 residues. The CDR3 nucleotides are TGTGCCAGCAGTGAATTGTCTGGACAGGGGATGAATGAGCAGTTCTTC. It yields the protein CASSELSGQGMNEQFF.

This clone occurred a few times. The V and J genes are TRBV19 and TRBJ1-5, with D hard to call. Germline CDR1 reads LNHDA; CDR2 reads SQIVND (reference sequence). The V end was cut by 6 bases, the J end by 4 bases, with 7 bases between. This CDR3 has 12 amino acids. Here the CDR3 DNA reads TGTGCCAGTAGCACTGAAAATCAGCCCCAGCATTTT. The encoded protein is CASSTENQPQHF.

This sequence joins TRBV19 and TRBJ1-2; 8 bases line up with TRBD1. Germline V CDR1 and CDR2: LNHDA, SQIVND (reference sequence). Trimming cost V 4 bases and J 4 bases; bases outside gene matches: 8. The CDR3 has 15 amino acids. The CDR3 nucleotides are TGTGCCAGTAGTACCGGACAGGGCCGATTCTATGGCTACACCTTC. It encodes CASSTGQGRFYGYTF.

V usage is TRBV7-9 and J usage is TRBJ1-1; D possibly corresponds to TRBD1 (5 bases). Trimming took 5 bases from V and 3 from J, leaving 16 bases between them. Germline CDR1 is SEHNR and CDR2 is FQNEAQ (reference sequence). The CDR3 extends over 15 amino acids. The CDR3 sequence: CASSVDSGRDTEAFF. The CDR3, as DNA: TGTGCCAGCAGCGTAGACAGCGGGAGGGACACTGAAGCTTTCTTT.

CDR3 bases: TGCGCCAGCAGCCCGACGGGCGGGAATGAGCAGTTCTTC. Protein product: CASSPTGGNEQFF. The rearrangement links TRBV5-1 to TRBJ2-1; weak D call: TRBD2 (5 bases). Germline assignment: CDR1 SGHRS and CDR2 YFSETQ. This CDR3 has 13 residues. V lost 4 bases and J 7 bases, leaving 12 bases between the germline ends.

The V gene is TRBV11-3, the J gene TRBJ2-1, with 11 bases aligning to TRBD2. J was trimmed by 4 bases and V by 5 bases; bases with no gene match: 7. Germline V lookup: CDR1 SGHNT, CDR2 YENEEA. The CDR3 spans 16 residues. The CDR3 reads CASSPGSGRVYNEQFF. CDR3 nucleotide sequence: TGTGCCAGCAGCCCCGGTAGCGGGAGGGTTTACAATGAGCAGTTCTTC.

This CDR3 is CSASSGPYTGELFF. CDR3 DNA sequence: TGCAGTGCTAGTTCCGGGCCTTACACCGGGGAGCTGTTTTTT. The chain combines TRBV20-1 with TRBJ2-2, with no clear D. The CDR3 covers 14 residues. V gave up 3 bases and J gave up 3 bases, with 11 bases separating them. Germline values: CDR1 DFQATT, CDR2 SNEGSKA (reference sequence).

This clone was found once. The rearrangement joins TRBV19 to TRBJ2-7; 9 nucleotides match TRBD1. Looked up from germline, CDR1 is LNHDA and CDR2 is SQIVND (reference sequence). Trimming at V came to 4 bases and at J to 0 bases, leaving 1 base not matched to a gene. CDR3 size: 14 residues. The CDR3 DNA reads TGTGCCAGTAGTAGGGACAGGGTCTCCTACGAGCAGTACTTC. Its protein is CASSRDRVSYEQYF.

The chain employs TRBV2 and TRBJ2-7; TRBD1 or TRBD2 may be the D gene (5 bases each). Germline lookup yields CDR1 SNHLY and CDR2 FYNNEI. This CDR3 is built from 13 residues. Trimming removed 3 bases from V and 2 bases from J, with 8 bases in between. The CDR3 DNA sequence: TGTGCCAGCAGTGAGGGGGTAACCTACGAGCAGTACTTC. Translated: CASSEGVTYEQYF.